Detailed here is one T cell receptor beta chain. This CDR3 is 13 amino acids long. V was shortened by 3 bases and J by 7 bases, with 10 bases between the two germline ends. This sample is part of a study of blood T cell repertoires in COVID-19. Authors' processing steps: Nucleated cell counts were estimated from reference gene primer amplification. TCRdb's table, derived via immunoSEQ multiplex PCR, lists solely in-frame clones and lacks some. That table gives V, J and clone size, and the DNA gave D and trimming. The repertoire has about half a million clones, over 75% of them found once; the top ten carry roughly 3.2%.

This TCR was sampled from a human donor in a cohort sampled during active COVID-19. The chain joins TRBV12-3 or TRBV12-4 to TRBJ2-1, with D uncertain. The sequenced sample consisted of peripheral blood. CDR3: CASSFLSRNEQFF. CDR3 coding DNA: TGTGCCAGCAGTTTTTTAAGCCGTAATGAGCAGTTCTTC.